These T cell receptor beta chains were read from a single sample in a study of Ad26.COV2.S vaccination and SARS-CoV-2 variants. Sequenced by immunoSEQ multiplex PCR; TCRdb stores in-frame clones only, minus some. The data hold hundreds of thousands of clones, with 70% to 90% observed a single time. This sample comprised peripheral blood, obtained in a trial of Ad26.COV2.S vaccine versus placebo. Receptors originate from a person between 18 and 60 years old who received the Ad26.COV2.S COVID-19 vaccine or a placebo. Each CDR3 is given with its conserved first and last residue. The D gene is left open where the match is weak. Clone size is shown for a subset of rows, as once, few, many or a class of expanded clone.

size	D	J	V	CDR3	DNA
NA	TRBD2	TRBJ2-1	TRBV27	CASSSGLADYNEQFF	TGTGCCAGCAGTTCTGGACTAGCGGACTACAATGAGCAGTTCTTC
NA	TRBD1	TRBJ1-5	TRBV30	CASGGGNQPQHF	TGTGCCTCAGGGGGGGGAAATCAGCCCCAGCATTTT
few	NA	TRBJ1-5	TRBV3-1/TRBV3-2	CASSQDPGSNQPQHF	TGTGCCAGCAGCCAAGATCCCGGTAGCAATCAGCCCCAGCATTTT
once	NA	TRBJ2-3	TRBV12-3/TRBV12-4	CASSPREATQYF	TGTGCCAGCAGTCCGCGGGAAGCTACGCAGTATTTT
once	NA	TRBJ1-5	TRBV9	CASSVGLYSNQPQHF	TGTGCCAGCAGCGTCGGACTCTATAGCAATCAGCCCCAGCATTTT
once	NA	TRBJ2-3	TRBV5-1	CASSPLGADTQYF	TGCGCCAGCAGCCCCCTTGGGGCAGATACGCAGTATTTT
NA	NA	TRBJ1-2	TRBV9	CASSAPGPHTF	TGTGCCAGCAGCGCACCAGGGCCTCACACCTTC
few	NA	TRBJ1-2	TRBV18	CASSPDRTVGYTF	TGTGCCAGCTCCCCCGACAGGACGGTTGGCTACACCTTC
NA	TRBD1	TRBJ2-6	TRBV24-1	CATSEGQAGANVLTF	TGTGCCACCAGTGAAGGACAGGCTGGGGCCAACGTCCTGACTTTC
NA	TRBD2	TRBJ2-2	TRBV30	CAWSVRLAGTGELFF	TGTGCCTGGAGTGTACGACTAGCGGGGACCGGGGAGCTGTTTTTT
NA	NA	TRBJ2-7	TRBV6-5	CASSYSGDTSYEQYF	TGTGCCAGCAGTTACTCGGGGGATACCTCCTACGAGCAGTACTTC
NA	NA	TRBJ2-3	TRBV4-2	CASSQSSTDTQYF	TGTGCCAGCAGCCAATCTAGCACAGATACGCAGTATTTT
NA	NA	TRBJ2-2	TRBV12-5	CASGFFNPHSPGETGELFF	TGTGCTAGTGGTTTCTTTAACCCCCACTCGCCGGGTGAGACCGGGGAGCTGTTTTTT
NA	TRBD1	TRBJ2-7	TRBV15	CATSRDRGIYEQYF	TGTGCCACCAGCAGGGACAGGGGGATATACGAGCAGTACTTC
NA	NA	TRBJ1-4	TRBV6-5	CASSYPKGLDEKLFF	TGTGCCAGCAGTTACCCGAAAGGCTTGGATGAAAAACTGTTTTTT
NA	TRBD1	TRBJ1-1	TRBV6-2/TRBV6-3	CASSSGTGGSTEAFF	TGTGCCAGCAGTTCCGGGACAGGGGGGAGTACTGAAGCTTTCTTT
NA	NA	TRBJ2-7	TRBV12-3/TRBV12-4	CASSLGREQYF	TGTGCCAGCTCCCTGGGACGCGAGCAGTACTTC
NA	NA	TRBJ1-2	TRBV27	CASSFREGEGGYTF	TGTGCCAGCAGTTTTCGAGAGGGGGAGGGGGGCTACACCTTC
NA	NA	TRBJ1-2	TRBV19	CASSIMTSAPYGYTF	TGTGCCAGTAGTATAATGACCTCAGCCCCTTATGGCTACACCTTC
NA	NA	TRBJ1-5	TRBV7-8	CASSMGDYSNQPQHF	TGTGCCAGCAGCATGGGCGATTATAGCAATCAGCCCCAGCATTTT
NA	NA	TRBJ1-1	TRBV6-4	CASSEGSGNTEAFF	TGTGCCAGCAGTGAAGGAAGCGGGAACACTGAAGCTTTCTTT
NA	NA	TRBJ1-2	TRBV10-3	CAISDGEGRGYTF	TGTGCCATCAGTGATGGGGAGGGTCGGGGCTACACCTTC
NA	TRBD1	TRBJ1-2	TRBV4-1	CASSQDPGQSYGYTF	TGCGCCAGCAGCCAAGATCCGGGACAGTCCTATGGCTACACCTTC
once	NA	TRBJ2-2	TRBV10-3	CAIGSREGTVTNTGELFF	TGTGCCATCGGGTCGCGGGAAGGGACTGTCACGAACACCGGGGAGCTGTTTTTT
NA	NA	TRBJ1-5	TRBV3-1/TRBV3-2	CASSPRRGRTNRSNQPQHF	TGTGCCAGCAGCCCCCGCAGGGGACGGACAAATCGGAGCAATCAGCCCCAGCATTTT
NA	TRBD1	TRBJ1-2	TRBV29-1	CSVAHSDRFYGYTF	TGCAGCGTTGCTCACTCGGACAGGTTCTATGGCTACACCTTC
once	NA	TRBJ2-3	TRBV7-3	CASSLMQGGSTDTQYF	TGTGCCAGCAGCTTAATGCAGGGGGGCTCCACAGATACGCAGTATTTT
NA	NA	TRBJ1-4	TRBV2	CASSFNEKLFF	TGTGCCAGCAGCTTTAATGAAAAACTGTTTTTT
NA	NA	TRBJ1-5	TRBV6-1	CASSEGGIRNQPQHF	TGTGCCAGCAGTGAAGGGGGGATTCGCAATCAGCCCCAGCATTTT